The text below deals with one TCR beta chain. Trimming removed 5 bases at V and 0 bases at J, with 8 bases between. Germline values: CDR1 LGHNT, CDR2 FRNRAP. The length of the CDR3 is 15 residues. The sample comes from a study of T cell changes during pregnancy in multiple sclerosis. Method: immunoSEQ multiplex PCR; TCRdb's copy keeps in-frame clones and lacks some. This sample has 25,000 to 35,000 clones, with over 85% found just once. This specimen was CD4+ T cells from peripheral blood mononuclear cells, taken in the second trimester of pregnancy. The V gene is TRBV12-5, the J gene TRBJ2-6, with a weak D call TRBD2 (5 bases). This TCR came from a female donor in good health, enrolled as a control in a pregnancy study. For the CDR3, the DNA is TGTGCTAGTGGTCCCAGCGGCTCTGGGGCCAACGTCCTGACTTTC. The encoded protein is CASGPSGSGANVLTF.